The 24 T cell receptor beta chains below were found in one sample sequenced in a study of Ad26.COV2.S vaccination and SARS-CoV-2 variants (dated by TCRdb to the early 2020s). The treatment or condition label corresponds to: roughly 18 received Ad26.COV2.S at low or high dose, single or two shots; 5 received placebo; per-sample allocation not given. Repertoires of vaccine and placebo recipients were sequenced from samples taken on day 63 after the first injection. Receptor amplification or capture employed the immunoSEQ multiplex PCR assay. TCRdb retrieved this table from immuneACCESS and kept in-frame rearrangements only. Not all clones are present; in checked studies, unresolved V genes account for under half, and no reason is known for the remainder. The sample yields hundreds of thousands of clones; roughly 84% were counted once. Approximately 3.6% of the sample belongs to the ten largest clones.

The source material was peripheral blood, sampled in a trial of Ad26.COV2.S vaccine versus placebo. These TCRs come from a person aged 18 to 59 who received the Ad26.COV2.S COVID-19 vaccine or a placebo.

V gene TRBV20-1 combines with J gene TRBJ2-7; the D is unclear. Germline CDR1 and CDR2: DFQATT and SNEGSKA (reference sequence). The CDR3 is made up of 10 amino acids. V lost 1 base and J lost 9, with 7 bases in between. In DNA, the CDR3 is TGCAGTGCTAGAGGGGTCGGGCAGTACTTC. Residues: CSARGVGQYF.

The rearrangement uses TRBV7-9 and TRBJ1-1; 7 bases fit TRBD1. This CDR3 contains 13 residues. CDR1 SEHNR and CDR2 FQNEAQ come from the germline V gene (reference sequence). V shed 10 bases and J 4 bases; nucleotides not matched to a gene: 9. CDR3 in amino acids: CATGGGKSTEAFF. DNA for the CDR3: TGTGCCACTGGAGGGGGCAAGAGCACTGAAGCTTTCTTT.

The CDR3 bases are TGTGCCAGCAGCTTGGCATTACTTAGGGGGCAGGGTAGCACAGATACGCAGTATTTT. It is translated as CASSLALLRGQGSTDTQYF. This chain links TRBV5-5 with TRBJ2-3; 7 nucleotides align to TRBD1. Germline V gene sequence: CDR1 SGHKS, CDR2 YYEKEE (reference sequence). The junction had 13 bases not matched to a gene; V was cut back by 0 bases and J by 0 bases. The CDR3 covers 19 residues.

This chain links TRBV6-5 with TRBJ1-5; D call uncertain. V was pared by 0 bases and J by 5 bases, with 8 bases between. Germline-derived CDR1 and CDR2 are MNHEY and SVGAGI. This CDR3 comprises 14 residues. For the CDR3, the DNA is TGTGCCAGCAGTTACTCGCCAGGCGATCAGCCCCAGCATTTT. It encodes CASSYSPGDQPQHF.

V and J are TRBV27 and TRBJ2-3, with D maybe TRBD2 (6 bases). The CDR3 runs 13 residues. Between the trimmed V and J ends, which lost 8 bases and 2 bases, there was a span of 11 bases. The V gene's germline CDR1 is MNHEY and CDR2 SMNVEV (reference sequence). CDR3 DNA sequence: TGTGCCAGCGGGGGGATTGACACAGATACGCAGTATTTT. The encoded protein is CASGGIDTDTQYF.

The table lists this clone with a count of one. V usage is TRBV5-6 and J usage is TRBJ2-1; D uncertain. Germline CDR1 is SGHDT and CDR2 is YYEEEE. CDR3 length: 17 amino acids. Trimming pared 4 bases from V and 0 bases from J, leaving 17 bases between. This chain's CDR3 is CASSTEVRLSSYNEQFF. The CDR3 DNA follows: TGTGCCAGCAGCACTGAAGTCCGGCTCAGCTCCTACAATGAGCAGTTCTTC.

The chain is built from TRBV13 and TRBJ2-7; TRBD1 is a possible D gene (5 bases). V was trimmed by 5 bases and J by 0 bases, leaving 11 bases between them. CDR1 is PRHDT and CDR2 is FYEKMQ in the germline V gene (reference sequence). CDR3 length equals 14 residues. The CDR3 here is CASSPRQHSYEQYF. CDR3 in DNA: TGTGCCAGCAGCCCTCGACAGCACTCCTACGAGCAGTACTTC.

The J gene is TRBJ1-2, the V gene TRBV5-1; D might be TRBD1 (5 bases). The ends were cut back, 0 bases at V and 6 bases at J, with 15 bases in the middle. Per germline, CDR1 SGHRS and CDR2 YFSETQ. The CDR3 covers 15 residues. CDR3 protein: CASSLEGGDADGYTF. The CDR3 DNA is TGCGCCAGCAGCTTGGAGGGAGGGGACGCAGATGGCTACACCTTC.

The V gene is TRBV9, the J gene TRBJ1-1, with D perhaps matching TRBD1 (6 bases). Trimming pared 2 bases from V and 1 base from J, leaving 9 bases between. Germline assignment: CDR1 SGDLS and CDR2 YYNGEE. The CDR3 runs to 14 residues. As DNA, the CDR3 is TGTGCCAGCAGCGTGACAGGCAGGAACACTGAAGCTTTCTTT. Protein product: CASSVTGRNTEAFF. Full variable domain (outside the CDR3, taken from reference TRBV9 and TRBJ1-1): DSGVTQTPKHLITATGQRVTLRCSPRSGDLSVYWYQQSLDQGLQFLIQYYNGEERAKGNILERFSAQQFPDLHSELNLSSLELGDSALYFCASSVTGRNTEAFFGQGTRLTVV.

This clone was detected only a few times. The rearrangement joins TRBV3-1 (or the pseudogene TRBV3-2) to TRBJ1-2; 10 bases line up with TRBD1. CDR1 and CDR2 from the germline V gene are LGHDT and YNNKEL (reference sequence). This CDR3 comprises 17 residues. Losses at the gene ends were 0 bases for V and 0 bases for J; bases not matched to a gene: 4. CDR3 sequence reads: CASSQDLGTGANYGYTF. The DNA of the CDR3 is TGTGCCAGCAGCCAAGACTTGGGGACAGGGGCTAACTATGGCTACACCTTC.

The chain is built from TRBV19 and TRBJ1-5; D not certain. This CDR3 spans 16 amino acids. The ends were cut back, 3 bases at V and 1 base at J, with 13 bases in the middle. From germline, CDR1 is LNHDA and CDR2 SQIVND (reference sequence). In DNA form, the CDR3 reads TGTGCCAGTAGTATTGGTTGGCAGAGAAGCAATCAGCCCCAGCATTTT. Translated, it gives CASSIGWQRSNQPQHF.

The J gene is TRBJ2-5, the V gene TRBV12-3 or TRBV12-4, with 9 bases aligning to TRBD1. This CDR3 has 13 residues. With V trimmed by 4 bases and J by 5 bases, 2 bases remained unmatched. For the CDR3, the DNA is TGTGCCAGCAGTTACAGGGGGCCGGAGACCCAGTACTTC. Translating it yields CASSYRGPETQYF.

V usage is TRBV6-4 and J usage is TRBJ2-3; TRBD2 is a possible D gene (6 bases). The V gene lost 6 bases and the J gene lost 2 bases, with 15 bases spanning the gap. Germline CDR1 MRHNA, CDR2 SNTAGT. The CDR3 covers 15 residues. Written as DNA, the CDR3 is TGTGCCAGCAGGCCTAGCGAGCTAGACACAGATACGCAGTATTTT. Its translation is CASRPSELDTDTQYF.

V is TRBV7-3 and J is TRBJ2-2; 9 bases are shared with TRBD2. CDR1 and CDR2 (germline): SGHTA, FQGTGA. The CDR3 spans 16 residues. The junction had 2 bases not matched to a gene; V was cut back by 0 bases and J by 3 bases. CDR3 bases: TGTGCCAGCAGCTTAACCGCGGGGGGGCACACCGGGGAGCTGTTTTTT. This gives the protein CASSLTAGGHTGELFF.

Notes on this clone: A read error may produce the germline difference seen at one junction end. This chain joins TRBV4-2 and TRBJ2-1, with D tentatively TRBD1 (6 bases). The length of the CDR3 is 14 residues. In germline, CDR1 is LGHNA, CDR2 YNFKEQ. The CDR3 reads CASSQVGQNDEQFF. CDR3 DNA sequence: TGTGCCAGCAGTCAAGTTGGACAGAATGATGAGCAGTTCTTC.

This rearrangement joins TRBV11-2 to TRBJ1-4; perhaps TRBD1 as D (5 bases). The V gene's germline CDR1 is SGHAT and CDR2 FQNNGV. V dropped 0 bases and J dropped 7 bases, with 9 bases sitting between them. This CDR3 comprises 14 residues. The CDR3 DNA follows: TGTGCCAGCAGCTTAGATCGGACATCTGAAAAACTGTTTTTT. Residues: CASSLDRTSEKLFF.

The chain employs TRBV5-1 and TRBJ1-1; no clear D. The CDR3 has 14 amino acids. V was clipped by 4 bases and J by 3 bases, with 13 bases between them. The germline gives CDR1 SGHRS, CDR2 YFSETQ. The CDR3 coding sequence is TGCGCCAGCAGCGTAACAGTGAAAGACACTGAAGCTTTCTTT. Translation: CASSVTVKDTEAFF.

The rearrangement joins TRBV3-1 (or the pseudogene TRBV3-2) to TRBJ2-5, with no clear D. Deletions cut 0 bases from V and 5 bases from J, with 7 bases between. CDR3 length equals 13 residues. Germline CDR1 and CDR2: LGHDT and YNNKEL (reference sequence). DNA of the CDR3: TGTGCCAGCAGCCAAGATTTCGGGGAGACCCAGTACTTC. Translating gives CASSQDFGETQYF.

The CDR3 DNA is TGTGCCAGCAGCTTCCGGGACAGGGCTACAGATACGCAGTATTTT. This translates into CASSFRDRATDTQYF. The V and J genes are TRBV7-9 and TRBJ2-3; 9 bases are shared with TRBD1. The CDR3 covers 15 residues. Germline CDR1 and CDR2: SEHNR and FQNEAQ (reference sequence). The V segment lost 3 bases and the J segment 3 bases; nucleotides outside the gene matches: 4.

CDR3 sequence (DNA): TGTGCCAGCAGACCAGGGTACACCGGGGAGCTGTTTTTT. The encoded protein is CASRPGYTGELFF. The chain uses TRBV6-4 and TRBJ2-2, with D perhaps TRBD1 (5 bases). Trimming took off 6 bases at V and 3 bases at J, with 8 bases between the two ends. The CDR3 spans 13 residues. Germline assignment: CDR1 MRHNA and CDR2 SNTAGT.

V gene TRBV5-1 combines with J gene TRBJ1-6; no firm D call. Looked up from germline, CDR1 is SGHRS and CDR2 is YFSETQ. V lost 4 bases to trimming and J lost 0 bases, with 14 bases between them. The CDR3 runs to 17 residues. The CDR3 loop reads CASSERRESSYNSPLHF. The CDR3, as DNA: TGCGCCAGCAGCGAAAGACGGGAAAGCTCCTATAATTCACCCCTCCACTTT.

This sequence joins TRBV19 and TRBJ2-3; TRBD1 might be the D (6 bases). V was pared by 10 bases and J by 0 bases, with 14 bases between. Germline CDR1 is LNHDA and CDR2 is SQIVND (reference sequence). The CDR3 covers 14 residues. In nucleotides, the CDR3 is TGTGCCACCTCACCGGGACACAGCACAGATACGCAGTATTTT. Amino acids: CATSPGHSTDTQYF.

The gene calls are TRBV19 and TRBJ2-2, with TRBD1 matching 9 bases. In germline, CDR1 is LNHDA, CDR2 SQIVND (reference sequence). This CDR3 is 15 amino acids long. Trimming removed 6 bases from V and 7 bases from J; junction bases left unmatched: 9. CDR3 sequence reads: CASSRTGVDIGELFF. Here the CDR3 DNA reads TGTGCCAGTAGCCGGACAGGGGTCGACATCGGGGAGCTGTTTTTT.

This clone came up a few times. The gene calls are TRBV30 and TRBJ1-2, with 9 bases lining up with TRBD1. CDR3 length: 15 amino acids. The trim removed 0 bases at V and 7 bases at J, leaving 9 bases unmatched. In germline, CDR1 is GTSNPN, CDR2 SVGIG (reference sequence). DNA for the CDR3: TGTGCCTGGAGTGTACTAGGGACAGGGCTGTCTGGCTACACCTTC. Protein: CAWSVLGTGLSGYTF.